A selection of T cell receptor beta chains follows, all from one sample in a study of cytomegalovirus exposure and HLA in healthy donors. Sequenced by immunoSEQ multiplex PCR; TCRdb stores in-frame clones only, minus some. This listing includes some 110,000 clones. The sample taken for sequencing was PBMCs. The receptors stem from a man aged 25-45 years in good health and CMV-seronegative. The CDR3 runs from the conserved cysteine through the conserved F or W. The D gene is left open where the match is weak.

NA	TRBV5-1	TRBJ2-2	CASSLSTTGGGELFF	TGCGCCAGCAGCTTGAGTACTACCGGGGGCGGGGAGCTGTTTTTT
TRBD2	TRBV15	TRBJ2-1	CATSIRTSGAGGYNEQFF	TGTGCCACCAGCATCCGGACTAGCGGGGCAGGGGGATACAATGAGCAGTTCTTC
TRBD2	TRBV6-5	TRBJ2-3	CASTDLGGGTDTQYF	TGTGCCAGCACCGACCTGGGAGGGGGCACAGATACGCAGTATTTT
TRBD2	TRBV5-4	TRBJ2-4	CASSVLAGRAKNIQYF	TGTGCCAGCAGCGTCCTAGCGGGACGAGCCAAAAACATTCAGTACTTC
NA	TRBV14	TRBJ1-1	CASSQDSGKNTEAFF	TGTGCCAGCAGCCAAGATTCAGGGAAGAACACTGAAGCTTTCTTT
TRBD2	TRBV28	TRBJ2-1	CASSRPGTTLNEQFF	TGTGCCAGCAGCCGCCCCGGGACTACTCTCAATGAGCAGTTCTTC
TRBD1	TRBV5-4	TRBJ1-1	CASSKGQGGDTEAFF	TGTGCCAGCAGCAAGGGACAGGGGGGCGACACTGAAGCTTTCTTT
NA	TRBV11-3	TRBJ2-2	CASSFSGETGELFF	TGTGCCAGCAGCTTCTCAGGGGAAACCGGGGAGCTGTTTTTT
NA	TRBV19	TRBJ1-2	CASSMPSGKQFGYTF	TGTGCCAGTAGTATGCCCTCCGGAAAACAGTTTGGCTACACCTTC
TRBD1	TRBV4-3	TRBJ2-3	CASSQDLTGGDTQYF	TGCGCCAGCAGCCAAGATCTTACAGGGGGGGATACGCAGTATTTT
NA	TRBV19	TRBJ1-2	CASSSSPRSYGYTF	TGTGCCAGTAGTTCGTCCCCCCGGTCCTATGGCTACACCTTC
NA	TRBV19	TRBJ2-4	CASSFDRDAKNIQYF	TGTGCCAGTAGTTTCGACAGAGACGCCAAAAACATTCAGTACTTC
NA	TRBV11-2	TRBJ2-5	CAGSLGTRPGETQYF	TGTGCCGGCAGCTTAGGCACACGCCCAGGAGAGACCCAGTACTTC
NA	TRBV28	TRBJ2-5	CASTGRGVRETQYF	TGTGCCAGCACAGGCAGGGGTGTTCGGGAGACCCAGTACTTC
TRBD2	TRBV10-3	TRBJ2-3	CATGLAGATDTQYF	TGTGCCACCGGACTAGCGGGGGCCACAGATACGCAGTATTTT
TRBD2	TRBV15	TRBJ2-1	CATSIGTSGFSYNEQFF	TGTGCCACCAGCATCGGGACTAGCGGGTTCTCCTACAATGAGCAGTTCTTC
NA	TRBV19	TRBJ2-7	CASSGGILYEQYF	TGTGCCAGTAGTGGGGGGATCCTCTACGAGCAGTACTTC
NA	TRBV7-2	TRBJ1-2	CASSLEVSDGYTF	TGTGCCAGCAGCTTAGAGGTCAGCGATGGCTACACCTTC
NA	TRBV27	TRBJ2-2	CASQPRGRGTGELFF	TGTGCAAGCCAGCCCCGTGGGCGGGGCACCGGGGAGCTGTTTTTT
TRBD2	TRBV7-2	TRBJ2-1	CASSGTSGLYEQFF	TGTGCCAGCAGCGGGACTAGCGGCTTATATGAGCAGTTCTTC
NA	TRBV4-2	TRBJ2-1	CASSQVLYEGPPYNEQFF	TGTGCCAGCAGCCAAGTACTGTACGAGGGTCCTCCCTACAATGAGCAGTTCTTC
NA	TRBV2	TRBJ1-2	CASCRQGIYGYTF	TGTGCCAGTTGCCGGCAGGGGATCTATGGCTACACCTTC
TRBD2	TRBV18	TRBJ2-7	CASSPTGWTSGFYEQYF	TGTGCCAGCTCACCCACCGGTTGGACTAGCGGCTTCTACGAGCAGTACTTC
TRBD1	TRBV7-9	TRBJ1-2	CASSSEGQGPGYTF	TGTGCCAGCAGCTCCGAAGGACAGGGTCCGGGCTACACCTTC
TRBD2	TRBV5-1	TRBJ2-1	CASSPRTSGGGFF	TGCGCCAGCAGCCCAAGGACTAGCGGGGGGGGGTTCTTC
NA	TRBV5-1	TRBJ2-2	CASSTDKAGELFF	TGCGCCAGCAGCACCGACAAGGCCGGGGAGCTGTTTTTT
NA	TRBV5-1	TRBJ2-7	CASSLVSFFSDEQYF	TGCGCCAGCAGCTTGGTTTCGTTTTTTTCGGACGAGCAGTACTTC
TRBD1	TRBV6-1	TRBJ2-5	CASSEGAAGGRETQYF	TGTGCCAGCAGTGAGGGGGCTGCAGGGGGACGGGAGACCCAGTACTTC
TRBD1	TRBV15	TRBJ1-4	CATSRDPQGAMKLFF	TGTGCCACCAGCAGAGATCCCCAGGGGGCTATGAAACTGTTTTTT
NA	TRBV7-3	TRBJ2-1	CASSPTVSSYNEQFF	TGTGCCAGCAGCCCAACAGTCAGCTCCTACAATGAGCAGTTCTTC
NA	TRBV5-1	TRBJ1-1	CASSYQTGNTEAFF	TGCGCCAGCAGCTATCAGACGGGGAACACTGAAGCTTTCTTT
TRBD1	TRBV5-1	TRBJ1-2	CASRPPGGHGYTF	TGCGCCAGCAGACCTCCAGGGGGGCATGGCTACACCTTC
NA	TRBV2	TRBJ2-7	CASTFDRGEQYF	TGTGCCAGCACCTTTGATCGCGGCGAGCAGTACTTC
NA	TRBV4-3	TRBJ2-7	CASSQEGGDEQYF	TGCGCCAGCAGCCAAGAGGGAGGAGACGAGCAGTACTTC
NA	TRBV4-1	TRBJ2-2	CASTKAESVTGELFF	TGCGCCAGCACAAAGGCGGAGTCGGTCACCGGGGAGCTGTTTTTT
NA	TRBV7-2	TRBJ2-5	CASSLWSRETQYF	TGTGCCAGCAGCTTGTGGTCGAGAGAGACCCAGTACTTC
TRBD2	TRBV4-2	TRBJ2-1	CASSQEPSGMGRASEQFF	TGTGCCAGCAGCCAAGAGCCTAGCGGGATGGGGCGGGCCAGCGAGCAGTTCTTC
NA	TRBV5-4	TRBJ1-2	CASSSTGTKGYTF	TGTGCCAGCAGCTCTACAGGGACAAAGGGCTACACCTTC
NA	TRBV28	TRBJ1-3	CASSLFRGDSGNTIYF	TGTGCCAGCAGTTTATTCAGGGGAGACTCTGGAAACACCATATATTTT
NA	TRBV2	TRBJ1-1	CASNVAGIEAFF	TGTGCCAGCAACGTGGCGGGGATTGAAGCTTTCTTT
NA	TRBV11-2	TRBJ2-2	CASSFQNIPELFF	TGTGCCAGCAGCTTCCAAAACATACCGGAGCTGTTTTTT
NA	TRBV5-5	TRBJ2-5	CASSTGVTGATETQYF	TGTGCCAGCAGCACGGGAGTAACAGGGGCCACCGAGACCCAGTACTTC
NA	TRBV30	TRBJ1-1	CAWSQAGNTEAFF	TGTGCCTGGAGTCAAGCGGGGAACACTGAAGCTTTCTTT
NA	TRBV5-4	TRBJ2-7	CASSLGGGSYEQYF	TGTGCCAGCAGCTTGGGCGGCGGATCCTACGAGCAGTACTTC
NA	TRBV7-9	TRBJ1-2	CASSLSRVNYGYTF	TGTGCCAGCAGCTTAAGTCGAGTAAACTATGGCTACACCTTC
TRBD1	TRBV7-2	TRBJ2-1	CASSLDRGHEQFF	TGTGCCAGCAGCTTAGACAGGGGCCATGAGCAGTTCTTC
TRBD2	TRBV28	TRBJ2-1	CASSFIPRGGLEQFF	TGTGCCAGCAGTTTTATCCCCCGGGGGGGGCTTGAGCAGTTCTTC
TRBD2	TRBV5-1	TRBJ2-3	CASSLGLAANTDTQYF	TGCGCCAGCAGCCTGGGACTAGCGGCAAACACAGATACGCAGTATTTT
TRBD2	TRBV11-2	TRBJ2-4	CASSRGLAGAIQYF	TGTGCCAGCAGCCGGGGACTAGCGGGAGCCATTCAGTACTTC
TRBD1	TRBV13	TRBJ1-1	CASSLRQGEAFF	TGTGCCAGCAGCCTCCGACAGGGAGAAGCTTTCTTT
TRBD1	TRBV30	TRBJ1-1	CAVTGGETEAFF	TGTGCTGTCACAGGGGGAGAGACTGAAGCTTTCTTT
TRBD1	TRBV4-2	TRBJ1-1	CASSQDVTGGRAEAFF	TGTGCCAGCAGCCAAGATGTTACAGGGGGCAGGGCTGAAGCTTTCTTT
NA	TRBV7-8	TRBJ2-7	CASSLRRAEYGSWYF	TGTGCCAGCAGCTTACGGCGGGCGGAGTACGGTTCGTGGTACTTC
TRBD1	TRBV5-1	TRBJ1-1	CASSQGTGGLNTEAFF	TGCGCCAGCAGCCAAGGGACAGGAGGCCTGAACACTGAAGCTTTCTTT
TRBD2	TRBV9	TRBJ2-5	CASSPGLAGVETQYF	TGTGCCAGCAGCCCAGGACTAGCGGGAGTGGAGACCCAGTACTTC
NA	TRBV30	TRBJ1-2	CAWDEGAFGYGYTF	TGTGCCTGGGATGAAGGGGCGTTCGGCTATGGCTACACCTTC
TRBD1	TRBV19	TRBJ2-1	CASSTPARDRDYNEQFF	TGTGCCAGTAGTACTCCAGCCCGGGACAGGGACTACAATGAGCAGTTCTTC
NA	TRBV5-5	TRBJ2-2	CASSLGPSQNTGELFF	TGTGCCAGCAGCTTGGGGCCCAGTCAGAACACCGGGGAGCTGTTTTTT
TRBD1	TRBV13	TRBJ1-2	CASSLDRGGGYTF	TGTGCCAGCAGCCTCGACAGGGGGGGCGGCTACACCTTC
NA	TRBV29-1	TRBJ1-2	CSVGRGTYGYTF	TGCAGCGTTGGAAGGGGTACCTATGGCTACACCTTC